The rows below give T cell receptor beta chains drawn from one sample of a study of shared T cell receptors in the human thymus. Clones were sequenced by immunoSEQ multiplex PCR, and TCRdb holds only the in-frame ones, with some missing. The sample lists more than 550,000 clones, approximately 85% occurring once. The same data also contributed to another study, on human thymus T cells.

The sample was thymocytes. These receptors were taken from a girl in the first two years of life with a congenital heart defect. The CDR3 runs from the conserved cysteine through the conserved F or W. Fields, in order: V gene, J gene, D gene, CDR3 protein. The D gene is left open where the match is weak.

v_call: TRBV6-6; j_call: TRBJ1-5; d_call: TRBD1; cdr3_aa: CASSYSGQGADQPQHF
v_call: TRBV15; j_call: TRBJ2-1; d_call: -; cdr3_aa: CATSRDLGGGFRWVPEQFF
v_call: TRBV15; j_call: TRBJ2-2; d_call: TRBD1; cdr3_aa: CATSVRTGEGELFF
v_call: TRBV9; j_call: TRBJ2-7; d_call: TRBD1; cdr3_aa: CASSVGQGPNYEQYF
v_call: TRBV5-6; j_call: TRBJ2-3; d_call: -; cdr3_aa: CASSLVRHLLDTQYF
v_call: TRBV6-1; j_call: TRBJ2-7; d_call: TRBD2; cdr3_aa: CASSPPSGRYYEQYF
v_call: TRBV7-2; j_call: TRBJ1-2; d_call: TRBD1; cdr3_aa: CASLLTGGYGYTF
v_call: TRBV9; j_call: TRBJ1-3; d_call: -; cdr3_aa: CASSVGGGFDSGNTIYF
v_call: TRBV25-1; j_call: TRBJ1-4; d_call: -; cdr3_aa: CASIDSTNEKLFF
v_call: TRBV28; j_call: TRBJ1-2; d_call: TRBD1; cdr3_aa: CASSTRDRLYGYTF
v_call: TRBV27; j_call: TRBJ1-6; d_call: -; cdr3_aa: CASKWMGENSPLHF
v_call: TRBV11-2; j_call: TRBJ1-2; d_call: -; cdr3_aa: CASSSVGLGQLHGYTF
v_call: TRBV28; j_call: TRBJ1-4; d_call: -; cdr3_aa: CASSPPRTVANEKLFF
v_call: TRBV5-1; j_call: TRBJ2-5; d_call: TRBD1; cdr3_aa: CASSLHNPGTASVTQYF
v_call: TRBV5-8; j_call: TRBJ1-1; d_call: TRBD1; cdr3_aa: CASSLRSGTGKLAFF
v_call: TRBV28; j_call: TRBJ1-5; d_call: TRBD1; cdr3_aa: CASSRTGTGNNQPQHF
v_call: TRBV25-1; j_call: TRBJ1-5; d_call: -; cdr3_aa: CASSEYAGIAGNQPQHF
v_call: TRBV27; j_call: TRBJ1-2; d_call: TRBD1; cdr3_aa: CASGTGGKGYTF
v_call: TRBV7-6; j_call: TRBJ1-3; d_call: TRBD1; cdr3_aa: CASSFGTGPAQIYF
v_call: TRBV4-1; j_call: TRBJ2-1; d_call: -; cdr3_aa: CASSQALPPRLVGGVSYNEQFF
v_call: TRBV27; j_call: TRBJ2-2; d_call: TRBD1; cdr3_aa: CASSHRQGLNTGELFF
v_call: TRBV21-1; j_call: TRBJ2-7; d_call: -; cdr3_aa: CASSSQVATYEQYF
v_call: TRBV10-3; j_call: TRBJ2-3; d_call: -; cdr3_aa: CAISAVASQVPRVDTQYF
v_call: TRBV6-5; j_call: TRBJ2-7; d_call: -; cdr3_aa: CASSYGRGLNEQYF
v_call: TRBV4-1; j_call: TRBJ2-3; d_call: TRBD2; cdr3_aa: CASTWGLADLTDTQYF
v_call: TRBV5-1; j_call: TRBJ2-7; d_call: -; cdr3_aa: CASSLLRTVPYEQYF
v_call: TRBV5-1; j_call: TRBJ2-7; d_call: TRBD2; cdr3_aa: CASGGSSGGTFYEQYF
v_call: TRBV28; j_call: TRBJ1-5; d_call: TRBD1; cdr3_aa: CASSFRTGGDADSNQPQHF
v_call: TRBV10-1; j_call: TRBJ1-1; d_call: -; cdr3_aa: CASSDTGFPRAEAFF